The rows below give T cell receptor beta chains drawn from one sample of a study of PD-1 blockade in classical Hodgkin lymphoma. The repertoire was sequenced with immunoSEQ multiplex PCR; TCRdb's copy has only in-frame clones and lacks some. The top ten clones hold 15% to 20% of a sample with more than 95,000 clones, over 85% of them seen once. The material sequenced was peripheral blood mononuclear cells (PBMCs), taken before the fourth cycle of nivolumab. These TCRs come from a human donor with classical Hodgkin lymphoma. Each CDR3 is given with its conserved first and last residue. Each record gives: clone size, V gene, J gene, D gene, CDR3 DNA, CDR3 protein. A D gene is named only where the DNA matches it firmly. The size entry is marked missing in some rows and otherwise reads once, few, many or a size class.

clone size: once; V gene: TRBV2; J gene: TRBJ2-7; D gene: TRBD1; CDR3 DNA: TGTGCCAGCAACCGGGACAGGGGTGGATACGAGCAGTACTTC; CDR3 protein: CASNRDRGGYEQYF
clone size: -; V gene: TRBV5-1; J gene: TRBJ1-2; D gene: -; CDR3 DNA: TGCGCCAGCAGCTTCGAGGGGGGTACTGGCTACACCTTC; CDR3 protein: CASSFEGGTGYTF
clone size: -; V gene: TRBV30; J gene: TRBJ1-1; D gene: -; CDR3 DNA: TGTGCCGGAACCCAATGGCAGCACTTTTTCTTT; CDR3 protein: CAGTQWQHFFF
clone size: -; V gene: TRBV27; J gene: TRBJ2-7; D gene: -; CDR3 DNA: TGTGCCAGCAGGGGGGGAGGACAGCGTACCTACGAGCAGTACTTC; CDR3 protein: CASRGGGQRTYEQYF
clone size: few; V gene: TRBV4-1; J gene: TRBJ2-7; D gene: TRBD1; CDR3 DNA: TGCGCCAGCAGCCAAGAGCACAGGGGGAACTACGAGCAGTACTTC; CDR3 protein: CASSQEHRGNYEQYF
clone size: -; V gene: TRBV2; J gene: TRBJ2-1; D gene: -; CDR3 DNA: TGTGCCAGCAGGGGCGTGGGGGAGCAGTTCTTC; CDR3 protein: CASRGVGEQFF
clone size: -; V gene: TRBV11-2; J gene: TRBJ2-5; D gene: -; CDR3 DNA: TGTGCCAGCAGAACCCTAAGAGGCCAAGAGACCCAGTACTTC; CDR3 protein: CASRTLRGQETQYF
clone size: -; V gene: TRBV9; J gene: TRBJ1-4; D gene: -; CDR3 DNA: TGTGCCAGCAGCGCCCTTGCGGGGGGGCGGAATGAAAAACTGTTTTTT; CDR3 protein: CASSALAGGRNEKLFF
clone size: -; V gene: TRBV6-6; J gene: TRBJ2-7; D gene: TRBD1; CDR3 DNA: TGTGCCAGCACCCAAACGGGACAGTCTCACGAGCAGTACTTC; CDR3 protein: CASTQTGQSHEQYF
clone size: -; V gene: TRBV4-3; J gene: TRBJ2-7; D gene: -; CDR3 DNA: TGCGCCAGCAGCCAGGCCCCCCCAGGGGACCCTATCTACGAGCAGTACTTC; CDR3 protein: CASSQAPPGDPIYEQYF
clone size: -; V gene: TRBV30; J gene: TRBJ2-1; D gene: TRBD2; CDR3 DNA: TGTGCCTGGAGCGTATCGGGACTAGCGGTATACAATGAGCAGTTCTTC; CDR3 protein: CAWSVSGLAVYNEQFF
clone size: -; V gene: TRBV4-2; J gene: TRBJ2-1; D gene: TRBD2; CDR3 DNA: TGTGCCAGCAGCCAAGATCGGGGGACTAGCGGGAGGGCATCCTACAATGAGCAGTTCTTC; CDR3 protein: CASSQDRGTSGRASYNEQFF
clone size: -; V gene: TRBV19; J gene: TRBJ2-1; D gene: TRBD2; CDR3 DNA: TGTGCCAGTAGTGGTTACAGGACTAGCTCCTACAATGAGCAGTTCTTC; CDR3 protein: CASSGYRTSSYNEQFF
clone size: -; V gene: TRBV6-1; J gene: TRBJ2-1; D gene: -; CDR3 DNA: TGTGCCAGCACCCGGACAGTTATAGCCTACAATGAGCAGTTCTTC; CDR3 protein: CASTRTVIAYNEQFF
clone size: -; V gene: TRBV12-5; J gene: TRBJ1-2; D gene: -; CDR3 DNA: TGTGCTAGTGGTTTGGTGAAGTTGGGCGATAACTATGGCTACACCTTC; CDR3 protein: CASGLVKLGDNYGYTF
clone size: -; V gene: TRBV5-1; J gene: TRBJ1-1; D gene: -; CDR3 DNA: TGCGCCAGCAGCTTGAGTACAGGGTCGGTGTACACTGAAGCTTTCTTT; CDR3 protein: CASSLSTGSVYTEAFF
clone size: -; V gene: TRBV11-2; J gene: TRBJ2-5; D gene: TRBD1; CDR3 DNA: TGTGCCAGCAGCCCTTCGACAGGGTCGAGGGAGACCCAGTACTTC; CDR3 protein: CASSPSTGSRETQYF
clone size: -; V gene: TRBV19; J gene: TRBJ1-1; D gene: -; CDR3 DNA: TGTGCCAGTAGACACCCGGGACAAGCGAACACTGAAGCTTTCTTT; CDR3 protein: CASRHPGQANTEAFF
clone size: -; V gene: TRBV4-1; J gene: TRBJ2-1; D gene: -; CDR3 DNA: TGCGCCAGCAGCCGCTCCTCTAGCGTTCTAGGCTACAATGAGCAGTTCTTC; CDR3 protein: CASSRSSSVLGYNEQFF
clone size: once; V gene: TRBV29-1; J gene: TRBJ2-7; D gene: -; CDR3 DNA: TGCAGCGCTCGGGTCGGCGAGCAGTACTTC; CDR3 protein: CSARVGEQYF
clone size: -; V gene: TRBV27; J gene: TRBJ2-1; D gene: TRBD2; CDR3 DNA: TGTGCCAGCAGTTTATACCCCCTCACTAGCGGGAGTCTCAATGAGCAGTTCTTC; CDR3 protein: CASSLYPLTSGSLNEQFF
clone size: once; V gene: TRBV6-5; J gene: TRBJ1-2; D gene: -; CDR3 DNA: TGTGCCAGCAGTCGGGACCCCCTGGGAGGCTACACCTTC; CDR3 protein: CASSRDPLGGYTF
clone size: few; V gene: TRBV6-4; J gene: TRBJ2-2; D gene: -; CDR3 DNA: TGTGCCAGCAGTGTTCTCGGGTTCTCCGAAACCGGGGAGCTGTTTTTT; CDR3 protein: CASSVLGFSETGELFF
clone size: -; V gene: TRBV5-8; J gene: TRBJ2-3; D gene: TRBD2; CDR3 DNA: TGTGCCAGCAGCTCTGGACTAGCGGGAGGGGATACGCAGTATTTT; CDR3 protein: CASSSGLAGGDTQYF
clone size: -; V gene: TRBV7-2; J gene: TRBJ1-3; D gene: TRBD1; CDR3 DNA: TGTGCCAGCAGCTTACGTGGGACAGCTGGAAACACCATATATTTT; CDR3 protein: CASSLRGTAGNTIYF
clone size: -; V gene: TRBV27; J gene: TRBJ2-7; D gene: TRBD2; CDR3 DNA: TGTGCCAGCAGTTTGGGGACTAGCGGGATCTACGAGCAGTACTTC; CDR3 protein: CASSLGTSGIYEQYF
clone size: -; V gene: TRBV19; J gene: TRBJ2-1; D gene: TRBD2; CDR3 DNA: TGTGCCAGTAGTATGACTAGCGGGAGACACAATGAGCAGTTCTTC; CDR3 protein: CASSMTSGRHNEQFF
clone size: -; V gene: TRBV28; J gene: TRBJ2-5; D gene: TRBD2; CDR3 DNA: TGTGCCAGCAGTTCCGAAAAGACTAGCGGGAGTGGAGAGACCCAGTACTTC; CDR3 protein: CASSSEKTSGSGETQYF
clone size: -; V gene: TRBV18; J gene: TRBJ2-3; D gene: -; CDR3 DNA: TGTGCCAGCTCACCACGGGGGGCGCGAGAAGATACGCAGTATTTT; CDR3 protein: CASSPRGAREDTQYF
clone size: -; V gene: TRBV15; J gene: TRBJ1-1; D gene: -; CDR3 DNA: TGTGCCACCAGCAGAATCAGGGACTCTGAAGCTTTCTTT; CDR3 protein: CATSRIRDSEAFF
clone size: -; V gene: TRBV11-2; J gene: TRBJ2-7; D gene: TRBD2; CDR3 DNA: TGTGCCAGCAGCTCCTTAGCGGGAGAATACGAGCAGTACTTC; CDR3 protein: CASSSLAGEYEQYF
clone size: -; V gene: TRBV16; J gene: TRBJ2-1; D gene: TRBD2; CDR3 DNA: TGTGCCAGCGGGCTAGCGGGTTACAATGAGCAGTTCTTC; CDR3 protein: CASGLAGYNEQFF
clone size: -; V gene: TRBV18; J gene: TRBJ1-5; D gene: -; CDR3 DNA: TGTGCCAGCTCATCAGGTTATAGCAATCAGCCCCAGCATTTT; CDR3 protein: CASSSGYSNQPQHF